Each of the 17 T cell receptor beta chains below was sequenced from the same sample in a study of blood T cell repertoires in COVID-19. Generated by immunoSEQ multiplex PCR, the TCRdb table keeps only in-frame clones and is missing some. The table lists 150,000 to 200,000 clones, approximately 84% of them singletons. Sequenced: peripheral blood. All receptors derive from a woman older than 75 with COVID-19, enrolled during active disease.

V gene TRBV20-1 combines with J gene TRBJ2-3, with D unclear. Germline assignment: CDR1 DFQATT and CDR2 SNEGSKA (reference sequence). This CDR3 contains 11 residues. V was clipped by 0 bases and J by 8 bases, with 6 bases between them. The DNA for the CDR3 is TGCAGTGCTAGAGATTGGCTTACGCAGTATTTT. Residues: CSARDWLTQYF.

V and J are TRBV28 and TRBJ1-6; weak D call: TRBD1 (6 bases). Between the trimmed V and J ends, which lost 2 bases and 0 bases, there was a span of 20 bases. Germline V gives CDR1 MDHEN, CDR2 SYDVKM. CDR3 length equals 20 residues. The CDR3 nucleotides are TGTGCCAGCAGTTTACAGGGCAGGGGCCTGCTAAGCTCCTATAATTCACCCCTCCACTTT. Translation gives CASSLQGRGLLSSYNSPLHF.

The rearrangement joins TRBV5-1 to TRBJ2-1, with a weak D call TRBD1 (5 bases). Germline CDR1 SGHRS, CDR2 YFSETQ. The V and J ends lost 0 bases and 4 bases respectively, with 5 bases between them. The CDR3 loop spans 13 amino acids. CDR3 sequence: CASSLGQYNEQFF. Written as DNA, the CDR3 is TGCGCCAGCAGCTTGGGACAGTACAATGAGCAGTTCTTC.

The chain employs TRBV7-3 and TRBJ2-3; 11 bases agree with TRBD2. CDR3 length: 15 residues. Germline V gives CDR1 SGHTA, CDR2 FQGTGA. Trimming at V came to 5 bases and at J to 3 bases, leaving 4 bases not matched to a gene. CDR3: CASSQGLAETDTQYF. CDR3 DNA sequence: TGTGCCAGCAGCCAGGGACTAGCGGAAACAGATACGCAGTATTTT.

This clone was detected once. The rearrangement links TRBV24-1 to TRBJ1-2; no firm D call. This CDR3 contains 13 residues. Trimming pared 1 base from V and 8 bases from J, leaving 10 bases between. CDR1 is KGHDR, CDR2 SFDVKD, per germline. CDR3 sequence reads: CATSDFSGNGYTF. The CDR3 coding sequence is TGTGCCACCAGTGATTTTTCGGGGAACGGCTACACCTTC.

The chain couples TRBV2 to TRBJ2-5; maybe TRBD1 (5 bases). Trimming pared 7 bases from V and 5 bases from J, leaving 11 bases between. The CDR3 extends over 12 amino acids. The germline V gene has CDR1 SNHLY and CDR2 FYNNEI. This CDR3 reads CASIEQGETQYF. DNA for the CDR3: TGTGCCAGCATCGAGCAGGGTGAGACCCAGTACTTC.

The J gene is TRBJ2-5, the V gene TRBV19; TRBD1 might be the D (5 bases). The germline V and J ends were trimmed by 4 bases and 5 bases, with 11 bases remaining between them. CDR1 and CDR2 from the germline V gene are LNHDA and SQIVND (reference sequence). The CDR3 is 13 amino acids. CDR3 protein: CASSNPGYETQYF. As DNA, the CDR3 is TGTGCCAGTAGTAATCCAGGGTACGAGACCCAGTACTTC.

The gene calls are TRBV5-4 and TRBJ2-7, with TRBD1 as a possible D gene (6 bases). V was cut by 4 bases and J by 3 bases, with 17 bases left in between. This CDR3 has 15 residues. Per the germline V gene, CDR1 is SGHNT and CDR2 is YYREEE (reference sequence). The CDR3 DNA reads TGTGCCAGCAGCGCGGTAGGGGGAACACGCTACGAGCAGTACTTC. Translated: CASSAVGGTRYEQYF.

The CDR3 sequence: CASNPRAGGADTQYF. CDR3 DNA sequence: TGTGCCAGCAACCCTCGGGCGGGAGGAGCAGATACGCAGTATTTT. V is TRBV27 and J is TRBJ2-3, with 8 nucleotides matching TRBD2. This CDR3 comprises 15 residues. Germline CDR1 and CDR2: MNHEY and SMNVEV (reference sequence). The J segment lost 4 bases and the V segment lost 7 bases, leaving 10 bases of the junction unmatched.

The rearrangement uses TRBV27 and TRBJ2-5; no clear D. Trimming pared 3 bases from V and 4 bases from J, leaving 12 bases between. The length of the CDR3 is 14 residues. From germline, CDR1 is MNHEY and CDR2 SMNVEV (reference sequence). Written as DNA, the CDR3 is TGTGCCAGCAGTTTTGGGCAGAACCTAGAGACCCAGTACTTC. Translated, it gives CASSFGQNLETQYF.

V gene TRBV3-1 (or the pseudogene TRBV3-2) combines with J gene TRBJ1-2, with 8 bases lining up with TRBD1. The CDR3 runs 12 residues. Germline values: CDR1 LGHDT, CDR2 YNNKEL (reference sequence). Losses at the gene ends were 6 bases for V and 8 bases for J; bases not matched to a gene: 5. The CDR3, as DNA: TGTGCCAGCAGTTTCAGGGGGCACGGCTACACCTTC. Translating gives CASSFRGHGYTF.

The chain couples TRBV28 to TRBJ2-1; TRBD2 aligns across 7 bases. V dropped 6 bases and J dropped 1; count of bases not matched to a gene: 9. The germline V gene encodes CDR1 MDHEN and CDR2 SYDVKM. The CDR3 is made up of 16 amino acids. The CDR3 coding sequence is TGTGCCAGCAGCCCCGTGTGGCGGGAGTCCTACAATGAGCAGTTCTTC. Its protein is CASSPVWRESYNEQFF.

The CDR3 protein is CASSPGLAGDKQYF. DNA of the CDR3: TGTGCCAGCAGCCCGGGACTAGCGGGAGATAAGCAGTACTTC. This chain uses TRBV5-4 with TRBJ2-7; 14 bases match TRBD2. Germline values: CDR1 SGHNT, CDR2 YYREEE (reference sequence). The CDR3 consists of 14 residues. V lost 4 bases, J lost 8 bases, and 5 bases stayed unmatched.

CDR3 sequence reads: CASSEVGGQGSSPLHF. Here the CDR3 DNA reads TGTGCCAGCAGTGAAGTCGGTGGACAGGGATCCTCACCCCTCCACTTT. The chain is built from TRBV6-1 and TRBJ1-6, with 8 bases aligning to TRBD1. With 1 base clipped from V and 10 bases from J, the junction kept 9 bases outside the gene matches. In germline, CDR1 is MNHNS, CDR2 SASEGT. The CDR3 consists of 16 residues.

V is TRBV6-2 or TRBV6-3 and J is TRBJ1-5, with 8 bases matching TRBD1. The CDR3 is made up of 15 amino acids. Germline V gene data show CDR1 as MNHEY and CDR2 as SVGEGT. J lost 2 bases, V lost 6 bases, and 6 bases had no gene match. The CDR3 DNA is TGTGCCAGCAGCCAGACAGGGGTCGGCAATCAGCCCCAGCATTTT. Its translation: CASSQTGVGNQPQHF.

The gene calls are TRBV6-7 and TRBJ2-2, with D possibly being TRBD1 (5 bases). TRBV6-7 is identified as an open reading frame with a role that is uncertain. The CDR3 extends over 15 amino acids. V gave up 0 bases and J gave up 4 bases, with 9 bases separating them. The CDR3 DNA sequence: TGTGCCAGCAGTTACTCTAGCAGGGCCACCGGGGAGCTGTTTTTT. This translates into CASSYSSRATGELFF.

The chain employs TRBV7-3 and TRBJ2-5, with 16 bases lining up with TRBD2. CDR3 size: 17 residues. CDR1 is SGHTA and CDR2 is FQGTGA in the germline V gene. After removal of 5 bases from V and 4 bases from J, the junction contained 7 bases not matched to a gene. The CDR3 spells CASSRGTSGRAGETQYF. The CDR3 DNA reads TGTGCCAGCAGCCGAGGGACTAGCGGGAGGGCCGGAGAGACCCAGTACTTC.